This T cell receptor (beta chain) was captured in a study of blood T cell repertoires in COVID-19. About the study: Nucleic acid was either cDNA or gDNA, and it came from T cells, B-cell-depleted T cells, or PBMCs.

The method was immunoSEQ multiplex PCR; TCRdb's version includes in-frame clones alone and lacks a portion of them. The sample shows over 60,000 clones, around 77% of them seen only once. The CDR3 is made up of 14 amino acids. Trimming took off 4 bases at V and 4 bases at J, with 17 bases between the two ends. Germline values: CDR1 SQVTM, CDR2 ANQGSEA. Sequencing was done on a sample of peripheral blood. The chain combines TRBV29-1 with TRBJ2-7; the D is unclear. The receptor was isolated from an elderly man with active or convalescent COVID-19. CDR3 nucleotide sequence: TGCAGCGTTGTGGTTCTATACCCTAGGTACGAGCAGTACTTC. This sequence encodes CSVVVLYPRYEQYF.